What follows is one T cell receptor (beta chain) and its context. How the authors handled the data: Counts of nucleated cells, estimated from reference gene primer amplification, were obtained. Only in-frame clones appear in the TCRdb table, and some are missing; sequencing was by immunoSEQ multiplex PCR. The DNA gave D and trimming, while V, J and clone size come from that table. In the table there are nearly 90,000 clones, 75% to 90% of which are singletons. The data were taken from a study of blood T cell repertoires in COVID-19. Turning to the study itself: The United States, Italy and Spain supplied acute and convalescent COVID-19 samples. Nucleic acid was either cDNA or gDNA, and it came from T cells, B-cell-depleted T cells, or PBMCs.

The CDR3 has 14 residues. Germline assignment: CDR1 ENHRY and CDR2 SYGVKD. V was cut by 1 base and J by 1 base, with 7 bases left in between. The receptor was isolated from an elderly man with acute or convalescent COVID-19. Source material: peripheral blood. This chain uses TRBV10-3 with TRBJ2-5; D possibly corresponds to TRBD1 (5 bases). CDR3 in amino acids: CAISELDSQETQYF. CDR3 DNA sequence: TGTGCCATCAGTGAGTTAGACAGCCAAGAGACCCAGTACTTC.